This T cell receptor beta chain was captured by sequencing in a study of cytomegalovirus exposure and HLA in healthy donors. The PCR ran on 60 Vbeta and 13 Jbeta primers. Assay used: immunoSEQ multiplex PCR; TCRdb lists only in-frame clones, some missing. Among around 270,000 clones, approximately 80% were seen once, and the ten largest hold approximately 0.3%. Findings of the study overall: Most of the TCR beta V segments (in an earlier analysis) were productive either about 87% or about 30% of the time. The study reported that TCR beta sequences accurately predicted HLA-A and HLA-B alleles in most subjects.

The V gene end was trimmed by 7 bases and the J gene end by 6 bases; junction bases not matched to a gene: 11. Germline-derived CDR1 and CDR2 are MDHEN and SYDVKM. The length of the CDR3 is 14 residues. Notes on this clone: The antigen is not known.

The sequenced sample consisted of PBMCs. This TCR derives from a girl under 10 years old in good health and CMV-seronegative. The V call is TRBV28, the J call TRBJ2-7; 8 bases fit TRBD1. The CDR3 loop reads CASIGDRNWSEQYF. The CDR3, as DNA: TGTGCCAGCATAGGGGACAGGAACTGGTCCGAGCAGTACTTC.